This T cell receptor beta chain was identified during a study of blood T cell repertoires in COVID-19. Study-level information: Sources were T cells, B-cell-depleted T cells, or PBMCs; the material itself was cDNA or gDNA.

Residents of about two dozen US areas, aged roughly 18 to 89 years, made up the participants. Per the original methods: Amplification from reference gene primers served as the basis for estimated nucleated cell counts. Generated by immunoSEQ multiplex PCR, the TCRdb table keeps only in-frame clones and is missing some. V and J calls and clone size follow that table, whereas D and trimming were derived from the DNA. The sample lists some 250,000 clones; about 90% were seen once. Germline V gene sequence: CDR1 SGHDT, CDR2 YYEEEE. V shed 4 bases and J 3 bases; nucleotides not matched to a gene: 6. This CDR3 is built from 15 residues.

This clonotype was sampled from a woman in her forties with acute COVID-19. This sequence joins TRBV5-6 and TRBJ1-2; 10 nucleotides agree with TRBD1. Sequencing was carried out using PBMCs or T cells enriched from blood (not recorded which). The CDR3 DNA reads TGTGCCAGCAGCACCCCGACAGGGGGCTACTATGGCTACACCTTC. Translating it yields CASSTPTGGYYGYTF. Combining the CDR3 with reference TRBV5-6 and TRBJ1-2 gives the whole variable domain DAGVTQSPTHLIKTRGQQVTLRCSPKSGHDTVSWYQQALGQGPQFIFQYYEEEERQRGNFPDRFSGHQFPNYSSELNVNALLLGDSALYLCASSTPTGGYYGYTFGSGTRLTVV.